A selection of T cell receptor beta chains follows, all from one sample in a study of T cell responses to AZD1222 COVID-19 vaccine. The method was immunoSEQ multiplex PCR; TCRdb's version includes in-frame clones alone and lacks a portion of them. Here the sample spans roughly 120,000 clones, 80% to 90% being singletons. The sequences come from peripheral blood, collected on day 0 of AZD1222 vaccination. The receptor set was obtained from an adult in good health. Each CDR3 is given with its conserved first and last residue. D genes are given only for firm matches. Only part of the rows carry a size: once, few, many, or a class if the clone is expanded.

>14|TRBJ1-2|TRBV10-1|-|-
CASSGGAGNYGYTF
TGCGCCAGCAGTGGCGGGGCCGGCAACTATGGCTACACCTTC
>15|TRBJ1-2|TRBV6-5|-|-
CASASGGAGRYGYTF
TGTGCCAGCGCCTCTGGGGGGGCCGGACGCTATGGCTACACCTTC
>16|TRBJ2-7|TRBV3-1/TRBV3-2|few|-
CASSQGAALSHFEQYF
TGTGCCAGCAGCCAAGGGGCGGCACTCTCTCACTTTGAGCAGTACTTC
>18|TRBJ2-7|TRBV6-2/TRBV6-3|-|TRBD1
CASSYTDRGRSAAYEQYF
TGTGCCAGCAGTTACACCGACAGGGGGCGGTCCGCTGCCTACGAGCAGTACTTC
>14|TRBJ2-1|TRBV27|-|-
CASSLRDQHNEQFF
TGTGCCAGCAGTTTAAGGGACCAACACAATGAGCAGTTCTTC
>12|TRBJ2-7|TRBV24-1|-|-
CATSDQGSEQYF
TGTGCCACCAGCGACCAGGGGAGCGAGCAGTACTTC
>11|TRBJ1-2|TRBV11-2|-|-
CASSSGTGYTF
TGTGCCAGCAGCTCGGGTACGGGCTACACCTTC
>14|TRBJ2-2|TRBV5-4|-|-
CASSLGPPGGELFF
TGTGCCAGCAGCTTGGGGCCGCCCGGCGGGGAGCTGTTTTTT
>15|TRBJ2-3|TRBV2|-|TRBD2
CASTGGRASTDTQYF
TGTGCCAGCACGGGGGGGCGGGCTAGCACAGATACGCAGTATTTT
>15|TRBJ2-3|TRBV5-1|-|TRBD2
CASSAGLASSDTQYF
TGCGCCAGCAGCGCGGGACTAGCCTCATCAGATACGCAGTATTTT
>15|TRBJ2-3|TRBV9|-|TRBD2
CASSFGTSVADTQYF
TGTGCCAGCAGCTTCGGGACTAGCGTCGCAGATACGCAGTATTTT
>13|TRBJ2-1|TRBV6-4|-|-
CASSEGQHNEQFF
TGTGCCAGCAGTGAAGGCCAGCACAATGAGCAGTTCTTC
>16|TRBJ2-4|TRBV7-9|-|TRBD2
CASSLVTGGPGNIQYF
TGTGCCAGCAGCTTAGTCACGGGAGGGCCAGGAAACATTCAGTACTTC
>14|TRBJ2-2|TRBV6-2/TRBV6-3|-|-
CASSHGPLTGELFF
TGTGCCAGCAGCCACGGGCCACTGACCGGGGAGCTGTTTTTT
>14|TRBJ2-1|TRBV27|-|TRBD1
CASSPRDRGNEQFF
TGTGCCAGCAGCCCCCGGGACAGGGGAAATGAGCAGTTCTTC
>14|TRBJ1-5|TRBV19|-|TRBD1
CASRTPTGNQPQHF
TGTGCCAGTAGGACGCCGACAGGGAATCAGCCCCAGCATTTT
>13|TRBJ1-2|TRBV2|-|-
CASSDDRNYGYTF
TGTGCCAGCAGTGATGACAGAAACTATGGCTACACCTTC
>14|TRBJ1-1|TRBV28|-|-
CASSLLQGHTEAFF
TGTGCCAGCAGTTTATTACAGGGACACACTGAAGCTTTCTTT
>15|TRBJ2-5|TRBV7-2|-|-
CASSLGQRIKETQYF
TGTGCCAGCAGCCTGGGCCAGCGGATAAAAGAGACCCAGTACTTC
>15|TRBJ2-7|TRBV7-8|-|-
CASTSGGGGPYEQYF
TGTGCCAGCACCTCAGGGGGCGGGGGGCCCTACGAGCAGTACTTC
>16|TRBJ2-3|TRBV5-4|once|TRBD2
CASSLNLAGTTDTQYF
TGTGCCAGCAGCTTGAATCTAGCGGGAACGACAGATACGCAGTATTTT
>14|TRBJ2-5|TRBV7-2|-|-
CASSLWSRGWPPDF
TGTGCCAGCAGCTTATGGTCCCGGGGGTGGCCCCCGGACTTC
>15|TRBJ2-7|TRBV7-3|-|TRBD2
CASSPGLGGVYEQYF
TGTGCCAGCAGCCCCGGACTAGGAGGGGTCTACGAGCAGTACTTC
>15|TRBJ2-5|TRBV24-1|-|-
CATSDHRDNRETQYF
TGTGCCACCAGTGACCACAGGGATAATCGGGAGACCCAGTACTTC
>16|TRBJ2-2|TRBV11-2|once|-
CASSLASLGVGGELFF
TGTGCCAGCAGCCTCGCTAGCCTAGGGGTGGGTGGGGAGCTGTTTTTT
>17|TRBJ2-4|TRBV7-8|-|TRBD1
CASSLGDRNPKGNIQYF
TGTGCCAGCAGCTTAGGGGACAGGAATCCAAAGGGGAACATTCAGTACTTC
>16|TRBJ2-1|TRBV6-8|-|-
CASSYRLAGTYNEQFF
TGTGCCAGCAGTTACCGACTGGCGGGTACCTACAATGAGCAGTTCTTC
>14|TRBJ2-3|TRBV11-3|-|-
CASSRGHHTDTQYF
TGTGCCAGCAGCCGGGGACACCACACAGATACGCAGTATTTT
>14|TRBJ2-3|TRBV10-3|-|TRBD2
CAITPGLAGDTQYF
TGTGCCATCACCCCCGGACTAGCGGGTGATACGCAGTATTTT
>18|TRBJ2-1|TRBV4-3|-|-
CASSQDTTLRDSYNEQFF
TGCGCCAGCAGCCAAGATACAACTCTCCGGGACTCCTACAATGAGCAGTTCTTC
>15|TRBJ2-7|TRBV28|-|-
CASSSYPGRSYEQYF
TGTGCCAGCAGTTCCTACCCGGGACGGAGCTACGAGCAGTACTTC
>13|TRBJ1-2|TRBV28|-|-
CASRPAGAGGYTF
TGTGCCAGCAGGCCCGCAGGGGCGGGTGGCTACACCTTC
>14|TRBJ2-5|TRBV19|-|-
CASTTRGAGETQYF
TGTGCCAGTACCACCAGGGGGGCGGGCGAGACCCAGTACTTC
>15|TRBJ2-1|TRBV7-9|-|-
CASTLGPTTYNEQFF
TGTGCCAGCACCCTGGGACCCACGACCTACAATGAGCAGTTCTTC
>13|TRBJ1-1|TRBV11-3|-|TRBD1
CASSLTGGTEAFF
TGTGCCAGCAGCTTAACAGGGGGCACTGAAGCTTTCTTT
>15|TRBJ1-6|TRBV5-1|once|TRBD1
CASSLTGTANSPLHF
TGCGCCAGCAGCTTGACGGGGACAGCTAATTCACCCCTCCACTTT
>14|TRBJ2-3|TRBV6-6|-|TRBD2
CASSSPLAGDTQYF
TGTGCCAGCAGTTCTCCCCTAGCGGGAGATACGCAGTATTTT
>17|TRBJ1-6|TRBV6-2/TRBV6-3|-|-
CASSRKAPGHPNSPLHF
TGTGCCAGCAGTCGTAAAGCCCCGGGACACCCTAATTCACCCCTCCACTTT
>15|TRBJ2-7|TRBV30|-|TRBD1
CAWNTLGQGISEQYF
TGTGCCTGGAATACGTTGGGACAGGGGATTTCCGAGCAGTACTTC
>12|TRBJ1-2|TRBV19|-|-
CASTEHNYGYTF
TGTGCCAGTACAGAGCATAACTATGGCTACACCTTC
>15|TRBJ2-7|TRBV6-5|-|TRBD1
CASILSGQGSYEQYF
TGTGCCAGCATCCTTTCGGGACAGGGCTCCTACGAGCAGTACTTC
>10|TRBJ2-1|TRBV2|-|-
CASSENEQFF
TGTGCCAGCAGTGAAAATGAGCAGTTCTTC
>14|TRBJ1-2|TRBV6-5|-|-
CASSYLGRNYGYTF
TGTGCCAGCAGTTACTTAGGACGTAACTATGGCTACACCTTC
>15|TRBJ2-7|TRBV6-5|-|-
CASSWGASGNYEQYF
TGTGCCAGCAGTTGGGGGGCTAGCGGAAACTACGAGCAGTACTTC
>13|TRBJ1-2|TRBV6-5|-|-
CASSYEGRGGYTF
TGTGCCAGCAGTTACGAAGGGAGGGGCGGCTACACCTTC
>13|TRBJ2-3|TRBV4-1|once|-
CASSPQIADTQYF
TGCGCCAGCAGCCCCCAAATCGCAGATACGCAGTATTTT
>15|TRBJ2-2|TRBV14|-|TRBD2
CASSPRLARAGELFF
TGTGCCAGCAGCCCGAGACTAGCTCGGGCCGGGGAGCTGTTTTTT
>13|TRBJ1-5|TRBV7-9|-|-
CASSLIGGQPQHF
TGTGCCAGCAGCTTAATAGGGGGGCAGCCCCAGCATTTT
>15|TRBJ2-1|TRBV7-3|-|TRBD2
CASSLGSGTYNEQFF
TGTGCCAGCAGCTTAGGAAGCGGGACTTACAATGAGCAGTTCTTC
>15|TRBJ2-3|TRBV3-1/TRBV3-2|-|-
CASSPRTGAGDTQYF
TGTGCCAGCAGCCCACGTACGGGGGCTGGAGATACGCAGTATTTT
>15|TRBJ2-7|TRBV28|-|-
CASSLPSGATGEQYF
TGTGCCAGCAGTTTGCCGTCCGGGGCGACGGGGGAGCAGTACTTC
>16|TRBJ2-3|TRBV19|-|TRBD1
CASSIVRRQGSDTQYF
TGTGCCAGTAGTATAGTTCGTAGACAGGGTTCAGATACGCAGTATTTT
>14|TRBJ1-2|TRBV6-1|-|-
CASSGGGLYYGYTF
TGTGCCAGCAGTGGGGGGGGGTTATACTATGGCTACACCTTC
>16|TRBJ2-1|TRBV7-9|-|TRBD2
CASSLVGSSGSNEQFF
TGTGCCAGCAGCTTAGTGGGGTCTAGCGGGAGCAATGAGCAGTTCTTC
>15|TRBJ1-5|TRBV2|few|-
CASLPEMDRNQPQHF
TGTGCCAGTCTCCCAGAGATGGATCGCAATCAGCCCCAGCATTTT
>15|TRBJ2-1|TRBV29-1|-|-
CSVEDPRGLGNEQFF
TGCAGCGTTGAAGATCCCAGGGGATTGGGCAATGAGCAGTTCTTC
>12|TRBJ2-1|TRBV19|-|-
CASSIEDARQFF
TGTGCCAGTAGTATAGAGGACGCGAGGCAGTTCTTC
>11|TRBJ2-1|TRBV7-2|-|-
CASSLRHEQFF
TGTGCCAGCAGCTTGAGGCATGAGCAGTTCTTC
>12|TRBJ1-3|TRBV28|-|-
CASEGAGNTIYF
TGTGCCAGTGAGGGGGCTGGAAACACCATATATTTT
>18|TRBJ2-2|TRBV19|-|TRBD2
CASSTLDFAGGPAGELFF
TGTGCCAGTAGTACTCTCGATTTCGCGGGGGGGCCGGCCGGGGAGCTGTTTTTT